This TCR beta chain was recovered during a study of blood T cell repertoires in COVID-19. Across the study: Samples representing acute and convalescent COVID-19 were sourced from the United States, Italy and Spain. T cells, B-cell-depleted T cells, or PBMCs provided the cDNA or gDNA that served as material.

Enrolment of Seattle patients took place during active infection, and they were followed longitudinally. V lost 5 bases and J 9 bases, leaving 14 bases between the germline ends. The germline CDR1 and CDR2 sequences are SGHTA and FQGTGA. The CDR3 extends over 13 amino acids. Original processing methods: Amplification with reference gene primers provided the estimates of nucleated cell counts. Only in-frame clones appear in the TCRdb table, and some are missing; sequencing was by immunoSEQ multiplex PCR. V, J and clone size were drawn from that table, and D and trimming were deduced from the DNA. In the table there are fewer than 300,000 clones, 80% to 95% of which are singletons.

The chain carries TRBV7-3 and TRBJ2-4, with D maybe TRBD1 (7 bases). The sequencing sample was made of peripheral blood. This clonotype was sampled from a person aged 18-30 years with COVID-19, enrolled during active disease. The DNA for the CDR3 is TGTGCCAGCAGCCCGCGACAGGGAGGCATTCAGTACTTC. It yields the protein CASSPRQGGIQYF.